The following is a TCR beta chain sequence with its context. Its antigen is currently unknown. This CDR3 is built from 17 residues. The V and J ends lost 2 bases and 3 bases, in that order; junction bases with no gene match: 6. Germline V gene sequence: CDR1 DFQATT, CDR2 SNEGSKA (reference sequence). This record comes from a study of metastatic and nonmetastatic thyroid tumors. On the study more broadly: For malignant and benign thyroid patients, tumor or nodule tissue and blood were the sources whose repertoires were compared.

The entire patient cohort was treatment-naive prior to thyroid surgery. Study-wide results and caveats: It was reported that TCR beta diversity was significantly higher in malignant thyroid tumors than benign nodules, in blood and tumor.

Source study methods: A papillary thyroid cancer distant-metastasis classifier was built from CDR3 differences across clinicopathological groups. TCRdb re-called clones via MiXCR from the PCR reads. Clone size and V and J calls follow TCRdb, not the original study. Counted here are about 20,000 clones, 36% occurring once; the ten biggest clones make up roughly 30%. This chain connects TRBV20-1 to TRBJ2-3; 15 nucleotides match TRBD2. The receptor was isolated from a female donor with papillary thyroid cancer or a benign thyroid nodule (not recorded which). Some clones in this sample may be carry-over from other donors' samples. Material: tumor tissue. Here the CDR3 reads CSARSGLAGGGTDTQYF. CDR3 coding DNA: TGCAGTGCTAGATCTGGACTAGCGGGAGGGGGGACAGATACGCAGTATTTT.